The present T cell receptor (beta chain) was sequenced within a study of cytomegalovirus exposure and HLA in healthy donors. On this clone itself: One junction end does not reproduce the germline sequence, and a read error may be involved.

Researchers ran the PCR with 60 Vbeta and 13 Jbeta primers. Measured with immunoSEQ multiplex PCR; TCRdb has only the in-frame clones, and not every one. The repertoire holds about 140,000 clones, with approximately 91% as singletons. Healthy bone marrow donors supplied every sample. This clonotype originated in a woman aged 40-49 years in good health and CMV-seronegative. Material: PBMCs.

The CDR3 is CSSSPDYRGPFNEQFF. The DNA of the CDR3 is TGTTCCAGCAGCCCGGACTACAGGGGCCCCTTTAATGAGCAGTTCTTC. J is TRBJ2-1 and V is TRBV7-9; D might be TRBD1 (7 bases). The CDR3 is 16 amino acids. The V gene's germline CDR1 is SEHNR and CDR2 FQNEAQ (reference sequence).